This T cell receptor (beta chain) appears in the sequencing data of a study of breast tumors, draining lymph nodes, adjacent tissues. Study-wide findings and caveats: Tumor T cell lymph node origin was a supported hypothesis, not proven. Tumor TCR diversity was below lymph nodes but above nontumor tissue. Most tumor T cells seemingly derive from lymph node, then expand in tumor.

Samples came from axillary lymph nodes draining the breast cancer. This CDR3 is 17 amino acids long. V lost 6 bases, J lost 5 bases, and 22 bases lay in between. Germline V gives CDR1 MGHRA, CDR2 YSYEKL. Of note for this clonotype: Its target is unknown.

TCRdb reanalysed the multiplex PCR reads using MiXCR and keeps one entry per CDR3 protein. In the table there are approximately 300,000 distinct CDR3 sequences, about 33% of which are singletons. What was sequenced was axillary lymph node tissue. The chain combines TRBV4-1 with TRBJ1-4; D possibly corresponds to TRBD1 (5 bases). This clonotype originated in a female donor with breast cancer. Some clones in this sample may be carry-over from other donors' samples. Here the CDR3 reads CASSQLLGGGTNEKLFF. As DNA, the CDR3 is TGCGCCAGCAGTCAGCTCCTTGGGGGGGGGACGAATGAAAAACTGTTTTTT.